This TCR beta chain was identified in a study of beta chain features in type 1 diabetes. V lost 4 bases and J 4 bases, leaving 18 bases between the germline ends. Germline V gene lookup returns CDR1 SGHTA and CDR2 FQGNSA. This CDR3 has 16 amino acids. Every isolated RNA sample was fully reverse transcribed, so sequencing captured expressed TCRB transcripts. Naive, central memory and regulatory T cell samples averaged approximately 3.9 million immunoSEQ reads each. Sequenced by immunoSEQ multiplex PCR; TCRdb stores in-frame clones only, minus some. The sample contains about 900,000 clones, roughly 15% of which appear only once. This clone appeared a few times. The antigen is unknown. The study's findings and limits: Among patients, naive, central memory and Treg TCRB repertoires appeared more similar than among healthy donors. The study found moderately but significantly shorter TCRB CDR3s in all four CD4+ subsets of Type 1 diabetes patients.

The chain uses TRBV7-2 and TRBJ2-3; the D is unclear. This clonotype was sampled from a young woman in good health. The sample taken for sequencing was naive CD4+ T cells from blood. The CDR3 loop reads CASSSPRLKAADTQYF. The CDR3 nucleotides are TGTGCCAGCAGCTCTCCGAGGCTGAAAGCAGCAGATACGCAGTATTTT.